The clone carrying this T cell receptor beta chain was recorded at least ten times. Its specificity is unknown. The data originate from a study of prognosis after radiotherapy for stage I lung cancer. Germline V gives CDR1 MNHNS, CDR2 SASEGT. Trimming took off 6 bases at V and 4 bases at J, with 15 bases between the two ends. The CDR3 is 14 amino acids. The authors drew 4.5 to 7 milliliters of peripheral blood at each of two time points. Two rounds of multiplex PCR amplified TCR beta CDR3 from genomic DNA. Used in first-round PCR were primers specific to each TRBV and TRBJ gene. A single record per CDR3 protein comes from TCRdb applying MiXCR to the multiplex PCR reads. The repertoire has around 30,000 distinct CDR3 sequences, about 32% of them found once; the top ten carry roughly 29%. Study-wide results and limits: Patients developing distant metastases showed lower Shannon entropy after stereotactic body radiation therapy.

The V gene is TRBV6-1, the J gene TRBJ1-1; D possibly corresponds to TRBD1 (6 bases). This material consisted of PBMCs, taken before or after stereotactic body radiation therapy (not recorded which). The receptor was derived from a donor older than 45 with non-small cell lung cancer. The CDR3 bases are TGTGCCAGCAGCCTCACAGGGTACGGCACTGAAGCTTTCTTT. It is translated as CASSLTGYGTEAFF.